This T cell receptor beta chain was sequenced in a study of spatial heterogeneity in lung cancer. CDR1 and CDR2 from the germline V gene are MDHEN and SYDVKM. V lost 7 bases and J 0 bases, leaving 10 bases between the germline ends. The CDR3 is 14 residues long. The time point was: blood at routine non-recurrence follow-up after resection. Tumor, nontumor lung or frozen PBMC supplied whole RNA, sequenced without sorting. Individually, TCR cDNA molecules were each labelled with a unique molecular identifier. Via MiXCR, TCRdb re-called the 5' RACE reads, giving one row per CDR3 protein. This table holds about 120,000 distinct CDR3 sequences, approximately 11% found once.

The source was PBMCs, collected at follow-up. The TCR was taken from a female donor with early-stage non-small cell lung cancer. This chain joins TRBV28 and TRBJ2-1; D gene uncertain. As DNA, the CDR3 is TGTGCCAGCATTTCTCATAGCTCCTACAATGAGCAGTTCTTC. Translation gives CASISHSSYNEQFF.